This T cell receptor beta chain was identified in a study of response to subunit inactivated influenza vaccine. The CDR3 is made up of 17 amino acids. Per the germline V gene, CDR1 is MGHRA and CDR2 is YSYEKL. Trimming took 4 bases from V and 4 from J, leaving 20 bases between them. As for this clonotype: No antigen is known for it.

A single record per CDR3 protein comes from TCRdb applying MiXCR to the RT-PCR reads. The repertoire has roughly 500,000 distinct CDR3 sequences, approximately 15% of them found once; the top ten carry 2.5% to 3.5%. Points from the study as a whole: Each seasonal flu vaccination may recruit only limited new T cells, authors suggested.

The specimen comprised CD4+ T cells sorted from PBMCs, sampled around 25 months after vaccination. The chain is built from TRBV4-1 and TRBJ1-5, with D maybe TRBD1 (5 bases). The TCR originated in a man in his fifties or sixties who received an inactivated influenza vaccine. CDR3: CASSRGWPLGFNQPQHF. In DNA form, the CDR3 reads TGCGCCAGCAGCCGGGGGTGGCCGTTGGGGTTTAATCAGCCCCAGCATTTT.